Listed below are T cell receptor beta chains from one sample, sequenced in a study of Ad26.COV2.S vaccination and SARS-CoV-2 variants. Using immunoSEQ multiplex PCR, the repertoire was profiled, and TCRdb retains in-frame clones only, with some absent. This table has a few hundred thousand clones, less than 95% appearing once. The input for sequencing was peripheral blood, taken in a trial of Ad26.COV2.S vaccine versus placebo. The receptors here all came from a person between 18 and 59 years old who received the Ad26.COV2.S COVID-19 vaccine or a placebo. CDR3s include the opening cysteine and the closing phenylalanine or tryptophan. Each record gives: J gene, V gene, D gene, CDR3 length, clone size, CDR3 DNA, CDR3 protein. The D gene is left open where the match is weak. Size is stated for part of the rows, as once, few or many counts, or as a class when the clone is expanded.

J gene: TRBJ2-1; V gene: TRBV5-1; D gene: -; CDR3 length: 15; clone size: -; CDR3 DNA: TGCGCCAGCAGCTGGTATAGGAGCTCCTACAATGAGCAGTTCTTC; CDR3 protein: CASSWYRSSYNEQFF
J gene: TRBJ2-2; V gene: TRBV28; D gene: -; CDR3 length: 12; clone size: few; CDR3 DNA: TGTGCCAGCAGTCAGAACACCGGGGAGCTGTTTTTT; CDR3 protein: CASSQNTGELFF
J gene: TRBJ2-7; V gene: TRBV24-1; D gene: -; CDR3 length: 14; clone size: -; CDR3 DNA: TGTGCCACCAGTGGCAGCGAGTACCCCTACGAGCAGTACTTC; CDR3 protein: CATSGSEYPYEQYF
J gene: TRBJ1-5; V gene: TRBV5-6; D gene: TRBD1; CDR3 length: 16; clone size: -; CDR3 DNA: TGTGCCAGCAGCTTGGCCGGGGGACAGGGGGCTCAGCCCCAGCATTTT; CDR3 protein: CASSLAGGQGAQPQHF
J gene: TRBJ1-2; V gene: TRBV9; D gene: -; CDR3 length: 15; clone size: -; CDR3 DNA: TGTGCCAGCAGCGTCAGCCGGGACCCCCTCTATGGCTACACCTTC; CDR3 protein: CASSVSRDPLYGYTF
J gene: TRBJ2-1; V gene: TRBV5-6; D gene: TRBD2; CDR3 length: 17; clone size: -; CDR3 DNA: TGTGCCAGCAGCTGGGGACTAGCGGGGGCATCCTACAATGAGCAGTTCTTC; CDR3 protein: CASSWGLAGASYNEQFF
J gene: TRBJ2-1; V gene: TRBV9; D gene: -; CDR3 length: 14; clone size: -; CDR3 DNA: TGTGCCAGCAGCGTAGATCTCGGAAACAATGAGCAGTTCTTC; CDR3 protein: CASSVDLGNNEQFF
J gene: TRBJ1-2; V gene: TRBV5-1; D gene: -; CDR3 length: 15; clone size: -; CDR3 DNA: TGCGCCAGCAGCTTGGGACCCACAGGTAGCTATGGCTACACCTTC; CDR3 protein: CASSLGPTGSYGYTF
J gene: TRBJ2-3; V gene: TRBV20-1; D gene: TRBD1; CDR3 length: 14; clone size: -; CDR3 DNA: TGCAGTGCTAGTCGACAGGGTCGGACAGATACGCAGTATTTT; CDR3 protein: CSASRQGRTDTQYF
J gene: TRBJ2-1; V gene: TRBV25-1; D gene: -; CDR3 length: 14; clone size: -; CDR3 DNA: TGTGCCAGCAGTGAATCGTTAGGGTTGAGGGAGCAGTTCTTC; CDR3 protein: CASSESLGLREQFF
J gene: TRBJ2-7; V gene: TRBV5-1; D gene: -; CDR3 length: 14; clone size: -; CDR3 DNA: TGCGCCAGCAGCTTCGGCGGGTTCCCCTACGAGCAGTACTTC; CDR3 protein: CASSFGGFPYEQYF
J gene: TRBJ1-1; V gene: TRBV5-4; D gene: -; CDR3 length: 13; clone size: -; CDR3 DNA: TGTGCCAGCAGAAGAAACCGGAACACTGAAGCTTTCTTT; CDR3 protein: CASRRNRNTEAFF
J gene: TRBJ2-7; V gene: TRBV5-6; D gene: -; CDR3 length: 14; clone size: -; CDR3 DNA: TGTGCCAGCAGCTTGGCGGTCCGATCCTACGAGCAGTACTTC; CDR3 protein: CASSLAVRSYEQYF
J gene: TRBJ2-1; V gene: TRBV27; D gene: TRBD2; CDR3 length: 15; clone size: -; CDR3 DNA: TGTGCCAGCAGTTTATATCGGAGGGCGGGGGATGAGCAGTTCTTC; CDR3 protein: CASSLYRRAGDEQFF
J gene: TRBJ1-4; V gene: TRBV9; D gene: -; CDR3 length: 14; clone size: -; CDR3 DNA: TGTGCCAGCAGCCCGCGACAGAGTAATGAAAAACTGTTTTTT; CDR3 protein: CASSPRQSNEKLFF
J gene: TRBJ2-7; V gene: TRBV11-1; D gene: TRBD1; CDR3 length: 13; clone size: -; CDR3 DNA: TGTGCCAGCAGCCACAGGGGGCCGAGCGAGCAGTACTTC; CDR3 protein: CASSHRGPSEQYF
J gene: TRBJ2-3; V gene: TRBV28; D gene: -; CDR3 length: 15; clone size: -; CDR3 DNA: TGTGCCAGCAGTCTACCGGATTCGTCAGCAGATACGCAGTATTTT; CDR3 protein: CASSLPDSSADTQYF
J gene: TRBJ2-3; V gene: TRBV2; D gene: -; CDR3 length: 15; clone size: -; CDR3 DNA: TGTGCCAGCAGTGAAGCTGGTATCGGCACAGATACGCAGTATTTT; CDR3 protein: CASSEAGIGTDTQYF
J gene: TRBJ2-5; V gene: TRBV18; D gene: -; CDR3 length: 15; clone size: -; CDR3 DNA: TGTGCCAGCTCACCAACCCCAGCCGGCGCCAAGACCCAGTACTTC; CDR3 protein: CASSPTPAGAKTQYF
J gene: TRBJ1-3; V gene: TRBV28; D gene: -; CDR3 length: 14; clone size: -; CDR3 DNA: TGTGCCAGCAGTTTACAGGGCCTCCGGGGCACCATATATTTT; CDR3 protein: CASSLQGLRGTIYF
J gene: TRBJ2-7; V gene: TRBV4-1; D gene: TRBD2; CDR3 length: 16; clone size: -; CDR3 DNA: TGCGCCAGCAGCCAAGAACCTAGCGGGAGGGCCTACGAGCAGTACTTC; CDR3 protein: CASSQEPSGRAYEQYF
J gene: TRBJ2-1; V gene: TRBV7-9; D gene: TRBD2; CDR3 length: 16; clone size: -; CDR3 DNA: TGTGCCAGCAGCTTAGCCAGCGGGGGTCTTTTACTTGAGCAGTTCTTC; CDR3 protein: CASSLASGGLLLEQFF
J gene: TRBJ2-5; V gene: TRBV5-6; D gene: -; CDR3 length: 11; clone size: -; CDR3 DNA: TGTGCCAGCTTTAGGGGTCAGACCCAGTACTTC; CDR3 protein: CASFRGQTQYF
J gene: TRBJ2-7; V gene: TRBV7-9; D gene: TRBD1; CDR3 length: 15; clone size: -; CDR3 DNA: TGTGCCAGCAGCTCAAGAGACAGGGGGCTACACGAGCAGTACTTC; CDR3 protein: CASSSRDRGLHEQYF
J gene: TRBJ2-7; V gene: TRBV2; D gene: -; CDR3 length: 12; clone size: -; CDR3 DNA: TGTGCCAGCAGTGACACAGACTACGAGCAGTACTTC; CDR3 protein: CASSDTDYEQYF
J gene: TRBJ2-2; V gene: TRBV6-4; D gene: -; CDR3 length: 15; clone size: once; CDR3 DNA: TGTGCCAGCAGTGAGCGGGCCGGGAACACCGGGGAGCTGTTTTTT; CDR3 protein: CASSERAGNTGELFF
J gene: TRBJ2-6; V gene: TRBV6-2/TRBV6-3; D gene: -; CDR3 length: 17; clone size: -; CDR3 DNA: TGTGCCAGCAGTTACTTCCCGGCAACCTCTGGGGCCAACGTCCTGACTTTC; CDR3 protein: CASSYFPATSGANVLTF
J gene: TRBJ2-7; V gene: TRBV27; D gene: -; CDR3 length: 13; clone size: -; CDR3 DNA: TGTGCCAGCAGTTTATCGATCACCTACGAGCAGTACTTC; CDR3 protein: CASSLSITYEQYF
J gene: TRBJ1-1; V gene: TRBV5-6; D gene: -; CDR3 length: 14; clone size: -; CDR3 DNA: TGTGCCAGCAGCTGGTCAGTAATCGGGACTGAAGCTTTCTTT; CDR3 protein: CASSWSVIGTEAFF
J gene: TRBJ1-3; V gene: TRBV4-2; D gene: TRBD1; CDR3 length: 17; clone size: -; CDR3 DNA: TGTGCCAGCAGCCAAGATAGGGACAGGGGGCATGAAGACACCATATATTTT; CDR3 protein: CASSQDRDRGHEDTIYF
J gene: TRBJ2-7; V gene: TRBV18; D gene: -; CDR3 length: 15; clone size: -; CDR3 DNA: TGTGCCAGCTCACCACTCGGGACTGCCCCCTACGAGCAGTACTTC; CDR3 protein: CASSPLGTAPYEQYF
J gene: TRBJ1-5; V gene: TRBV19; D gene: -; CDR3 length: 16; clone size: -; CDR3 DNA: TGTGCCAGTAGTCCATGGAGGACCGTTAGCAATCAGCCCCAGCATTTT; CDR3 protein: CASSPWRTVSNQPQHF
J gene: TRBJ2-1; V gene: TRBV9; D gene: -; CDR3 length: 11; clone size: -; CDR3 DNA: TGTGCCAGCAGCGGGGAGAGTGAGCAGTTCTTC; CDR3 protein: CASSGESEQFF
J gene: TRBJ1-2; V gene: TRBV7-9; D gene: -; CDR3 length: 12; clone size: -; CDR3 DNA: TGTGCCAGCAGCTTATTGGGCGGCGGCTACACCTTC; CDR3 protein: CASSLLGGGYTF
J gene: TRBJ2-4; V gene: TRBV7-8; D gene: -; CDR3 length: 17; clone size: -; CDR3 DNA: TGTGCCAGCACCCCCGATGAAGGGCTACTAGCCAAAAACATTCAGTACTTC; CDR3 protein: CASTPDEGLLAKNIQYF
J gene: TRBJ1-2; V gene: TRBV6-5; D gene: -; CDR3 length: 16; clone size: once; CDR3 DNA: TGTGCCAGCAGTTACGCCCAAGAGGGAGCTAACTATGGCTACACCTTC; CDR3 protein: CASSYAQEGANYGYTF
J gene: TRBJ1-2; V gene: TRBV5-4; D gene: -; CDR3 length: 14; clone size: -; CDR3 DNA: TGTGCCAGCAGCCCCCCTGAGCTCTTACGGGGCTACACCTTC; CDR3 protein: CASSPPELLRGYTF
J gene: TRBJ2-2; V gene: TRBV5-6; D gene: -; CDR3 length: 12; clone size: -; CDR3 DNA: TGTGCCAGCAGTCGGGCGGACGGGGAGCTGTTTTTT; CDR3 protein: CASSRADGELFF
J gene: TRBJ1-2; V gene: TRBV21-1; D gene: -; CDR3 length: 17; clone size: -; CDR3 DNA: TGTGCCAGCAGCTGGGGCGTGGTACAGGGTGAGGGCTATGGCTACACCTTC; CDR3 protein: CASSWGVVQGEGYGYTF
J gene: TRBJ1-2; V gene: TRBV6-2/TRBV6-3; D gene: -; CDR3 length: 16; clone size: -; CDR3 DNA: TGTGCCAGCAGTTACTCTGTGCCGGGAGCTAACTATGGCTACACCTTC; CDR3 protein: CASSYSVPGANYGYTF
J gene: TRBJ2-3; V gene: TRBV10-3; D gene: -; CDR3 length: 12; clone size: -; CDR3 DNA: TGTGCCATCAGGGACCCCGCGGATACGCAGTATTTT; CDR3 protein: CAIRDPADTQYF
J gene: TRBJ1-4; V gene: TRBV7-9; D gene: TRBD1; CDR3 length: 16; clone size: once; CDR3 DNA: TGTGCCAGCAGCACGGGACAGGGGGCAACTAATGAAAAACTGTTTTTT; CDR3 protein: CASSTGQGATNEKLFF
J gene: TRBJ2-2; V gene: TRBV9; D gene: -; CDR3 length: 14; clone size: -; CDR3 DNA: TGTGCCAGCAGCGGTGGATCAAACACCGGGGAGCTGTTTTTT; CDR3 protein: CASSGGSNTGELFF
J gene: TRBJ2-2; V gene: TRBV6-6; D gene: -; CDR3 length: 15; clone size: once; CDR3 DNA: TGTGCCAGCGGAAAGACAAAATCGAACACCGGGGAGCTGTTTTTT; CDR3 protein: CASGKTKSNTGELFF
J gene: TRBJ1-2; V gene: TRBV10-3; D gene: -; CDR3 length: 13; clone size: -; CDR3 DNA: TGTGCCATCAGTGGCTCAACAGGGTATGGCTACACCTTC; CDR3 protein: CAISGSTGYGYTF
J gene: TRBJ2-2; V gene: TRBV9; D gene: TRBD2; CDR3 length: 16; clone size: -; CDR3 DNA: TGTGCCAGCAGCGGGAGGACTAGCGGGAGGGCCGGGGAGCTGTTTTTT; CDR3 protein: CASSGRTSGRAGELFF
J gene: TRBJ2-1; V gene: TRBV4-2; D gene: -; CDR3 length: 16; clone size: -; CDR3 DNA: TGTGCCAGCAGCTCGACGACTGCAGGCTCCTACAATGAGCAGTTCTTC; CDR3 protein: CASSSTTAGSYNEQFF
J gene: TRBJ1-2; V gene: TRBV27; D gene: -; CDR3 length: 14; clone size: -; CDR3 DNA: TGTGCCAGCAGTTTAAATTGGGGCAGCTATGGCTACACCTTC; CDR3 protein: CASSLNWGSYGYTF
J gene: TRBJ1-1; V gene: TRBV6-5; D gene: -; CDR3 length: 11; clone size: few; CDR3 DNA: TGTGCCAGTAGACTGAACACTGAAGCTTTCTTT; CDR3 protein: CASRLNTEAFF
J gene: TRBJ1-1; V gene: TRBV27; D gene: -; CDR3 length: 13; clone size: -; CDR3 DNA: TGTGCCAGCAGTTTCACCTTACCCGCTGAAGCTTTCTTT; CDR3 protein: CASSFTLPAEAFF
J gene: TRBJ1-4; V gene: TRBV11-2; D gene: TRBD1; CDR3 length: 14; clone size: -; CDR3 DNA: TGTGCCAGCAGCTTAGGGACAGGGGATGAAAAACTGTTTTTT; CDR3 protein: CASSLGTGDEKLFF
J gene: TRBJ1-1; V gene: TRBV28; D gene: TRBD1; CDR3 length: 16; clone size: -; CDR3 DNA: TGTGCCAGCAGTAGACAGGGGGGGAGGGTCAACACTGAAGCTTTCTTT; CDR3 protein: CASSRQGGRVNTEAFF
J gene: TRBJ2-7; V gene: TRBV6-2/TRBV6-3; D gene: TRBD2; CDR3 length: 16; clone size: -; CDR3 DNA: TGTGCCAGCAGTTACTCGGGGCTAGCGGGAGGCGGCGAGCAGTACTTC; CDR3 protein: CASSYSGLAGGGEQYF
J gene: TRBJ2-3; V gene: TRBV7-9; D gene: -; CDR3 length: 16; clone size: -; CDR3 DNA: TGTGCCAGCAGCGTGAGACTGGACGGAGGCACAGATACGCAGTATTTT; CDR3 protein: CASSVRLDGGTDTQYF
J gene: TRBJ1-4; V gene: TRBV10-3; D gene: TRBD1; CDR3 length: 13; clone size: few; CDR3 DNA: TGTGCCACCTCGGACAGGGAAAATGAAAAACTGTTTTTT; CDR3 protein: CATSDRENEKLFF
J gene: TRBJ2-1; V gene: TRBV30; D gene: -; CDR3 length: 14; clone size: -; CDR3 DNA: TGTGCCTGGAGTGTACGGGGCGGGATTCCTGAGCAGTTCTTC; CDR3 protein: CAWSVRGGIPEQFF
J gene: TRBJ2-7; V gene: TRBV29-1; D gene: TRBD1; CDR3 length: 13; clone size: -; CDR3 DNA: TGCAGCGTCCAGGGGGTAAACTCCTACGAGCAGTACTTC; CDR3 protein: CSVQGVNSYEQYF
J gene: TRBJ2-6; V gene: TRBV25-1; D gene: -; CDR3 length: 12; clone size: once; CDR3 DNA: TGTGCCACCCGCATTGGGGCCAACGTCCTGACTTTC; CDR3 protein: CATRIGANVLTF